This TCR beta chain was sequenced in a study of cytomegalovirus exposure and HLA in healthy donors. The primer mix had 60 Vbeta and 13 Jbeta primers. The authors' processing: There were about 88 million unique TCR beta chains by a later count, and approximately 12 million of them were shared. The assay was immunoSEQ multiplex PCR, and TCRdb's table has in-frame clones only and misses some. V, J and clone size were drawn from that table, and D and trimming were deduced from the DNA. The sample gives approximately 180,000 clones, roughly three quarters of which show up once; 1.5% to 2% is in the top ten. General study results and limits: V- and J-gene trimming in TCR beta was tied to a missense DCLRE1C variant by an analysis performed later. Earlier analysis looked at TCR beta V segments, and most were productive about 90% or about 30% of the time.

In its sample, this clone was seen once. The antigen is undetermined. Per the germline V gene, CDR1 is SGHRS and CDR2 is YFSETQ. V lost 2 bases and J 2 bases, leaving 19 bases between the germline ends. This CDR3 has 17 amino acids. This receptor was taken from a woman aged 45 to 65 in good health and CMV-seronegative. The sample consisted of PBMCs. The rearrangement links TRBV5-1 to TRBJ1-2; perhaps TRBD1 as D (6 bases). The CDR3 loop reads CASSFGRQAHLNYGYTF. CDR3 sequence (DNA): TGCGCCAGCAGCTTTGGGAGACAGGCTCACCTGAACTATGGCTACACCTTC.